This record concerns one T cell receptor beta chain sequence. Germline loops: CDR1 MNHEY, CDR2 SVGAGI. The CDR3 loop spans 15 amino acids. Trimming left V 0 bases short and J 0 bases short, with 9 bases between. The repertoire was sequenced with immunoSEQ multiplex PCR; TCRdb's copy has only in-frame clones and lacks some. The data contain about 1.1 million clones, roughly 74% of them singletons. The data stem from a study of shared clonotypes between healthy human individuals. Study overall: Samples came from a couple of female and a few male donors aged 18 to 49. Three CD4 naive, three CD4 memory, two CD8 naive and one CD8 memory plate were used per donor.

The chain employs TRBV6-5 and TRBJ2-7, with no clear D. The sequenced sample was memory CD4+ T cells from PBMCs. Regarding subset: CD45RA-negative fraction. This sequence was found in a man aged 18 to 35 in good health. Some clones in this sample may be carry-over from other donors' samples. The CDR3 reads CASSYSGLYSYEQYF. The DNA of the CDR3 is TGTGCCAGCAGTTACTCAGGGCTCTACTCCTACGAGCAGTACTTC.